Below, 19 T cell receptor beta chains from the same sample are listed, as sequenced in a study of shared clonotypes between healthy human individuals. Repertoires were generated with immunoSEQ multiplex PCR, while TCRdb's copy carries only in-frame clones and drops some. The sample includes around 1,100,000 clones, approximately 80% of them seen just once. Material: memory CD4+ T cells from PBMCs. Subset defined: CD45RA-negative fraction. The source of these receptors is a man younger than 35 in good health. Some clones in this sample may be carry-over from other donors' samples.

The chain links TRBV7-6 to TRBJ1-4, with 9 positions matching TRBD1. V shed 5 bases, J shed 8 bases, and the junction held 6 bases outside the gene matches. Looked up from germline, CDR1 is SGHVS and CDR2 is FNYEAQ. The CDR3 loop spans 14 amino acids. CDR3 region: CASSSGTGREKLFF. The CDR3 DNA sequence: TGTGCCAGCAGCAGTGGGACAGGGCGGGAAAAACTGTTTTTT.

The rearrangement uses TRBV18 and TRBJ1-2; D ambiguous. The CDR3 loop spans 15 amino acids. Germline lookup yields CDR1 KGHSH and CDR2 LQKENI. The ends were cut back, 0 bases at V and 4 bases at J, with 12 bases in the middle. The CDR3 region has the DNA TGTGCCAGCTCACCACCGTCGCTCGGCGCCTATGGCTACACCTTC. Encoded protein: CASSPPSLGAYGYTF.

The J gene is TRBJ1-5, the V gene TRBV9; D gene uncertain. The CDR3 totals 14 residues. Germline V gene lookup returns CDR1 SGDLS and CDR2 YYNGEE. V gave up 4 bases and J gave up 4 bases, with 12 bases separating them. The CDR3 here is CASSPTGGNQPQHF. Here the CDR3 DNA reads TGTGCCAGCAGCCCCACCGGCGGGAATCAGCCCCAGCATTTT.

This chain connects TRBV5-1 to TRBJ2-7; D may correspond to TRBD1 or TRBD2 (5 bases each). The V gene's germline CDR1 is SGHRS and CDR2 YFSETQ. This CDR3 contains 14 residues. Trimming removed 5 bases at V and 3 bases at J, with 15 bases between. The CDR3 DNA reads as TGCGCCAGCAGACCCGGGACGGGGAGCTACGAGCAGTACTTC. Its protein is CASRPGTGSYEQYF.

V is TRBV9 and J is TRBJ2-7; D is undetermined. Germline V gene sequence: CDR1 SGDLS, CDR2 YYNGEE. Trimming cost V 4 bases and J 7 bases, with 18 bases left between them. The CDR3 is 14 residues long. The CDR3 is CASSQDGFYEEQYF. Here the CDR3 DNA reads TGTGCCAGCAGCCAAGACGGGTTCTACGAAGAGCAGTACTTC. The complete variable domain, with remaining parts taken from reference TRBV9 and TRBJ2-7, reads DSGVTQTPKHLITATGQRVTLRCSPRSGDLSVYWYQQSLDQGLQFLIQYYNGEERAKGNILERFSAQQFPDLHSELNLSSLELGDSALYFCASSQDGFYEEQYFGPGTRLTVT.

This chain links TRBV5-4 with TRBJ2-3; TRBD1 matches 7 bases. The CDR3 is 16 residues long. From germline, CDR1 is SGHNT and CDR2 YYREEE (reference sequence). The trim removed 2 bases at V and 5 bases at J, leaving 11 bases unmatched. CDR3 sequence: CASSFGSGYRGDTQYF. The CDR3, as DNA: TGTGCCAGCAGCTTTGGAAGCGGTTACAGGGGAGATACGCAGTATTTT. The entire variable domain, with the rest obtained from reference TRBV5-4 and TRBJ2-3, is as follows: ETGVTQSPTHLIKTRGQQVTLRCSSQSGHNTVSWYQQALGQGPQFIFQYYREEENGRGNFPPRFSGLQFPNYSSELNVNALELDDSALYLCASSFGSGYRGDTQYFGPGTRLTVL.

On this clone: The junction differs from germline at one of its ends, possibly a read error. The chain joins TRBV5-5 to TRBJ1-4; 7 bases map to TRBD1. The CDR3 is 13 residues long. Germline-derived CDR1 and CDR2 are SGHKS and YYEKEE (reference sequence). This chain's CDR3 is CASSILTGERLFF. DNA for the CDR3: TGTGCCAGCAGCATCCTCACAGGGGAAAGACTGTTTTTT.

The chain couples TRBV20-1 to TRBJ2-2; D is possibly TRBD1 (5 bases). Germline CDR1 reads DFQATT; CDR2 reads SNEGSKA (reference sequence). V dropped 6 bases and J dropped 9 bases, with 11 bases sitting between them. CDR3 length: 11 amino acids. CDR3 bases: TGCAGTGCACGGACATCCCGGGAGCTGTTTTTT. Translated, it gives CSARTSRELFF.

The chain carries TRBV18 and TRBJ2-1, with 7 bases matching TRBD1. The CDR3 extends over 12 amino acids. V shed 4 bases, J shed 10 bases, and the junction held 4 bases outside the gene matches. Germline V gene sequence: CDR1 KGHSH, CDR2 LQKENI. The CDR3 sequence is CASSRDRVEQFF. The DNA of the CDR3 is TGTGCCAGCTCACGCGACAGGGTAGAGCAGTTCTTC.

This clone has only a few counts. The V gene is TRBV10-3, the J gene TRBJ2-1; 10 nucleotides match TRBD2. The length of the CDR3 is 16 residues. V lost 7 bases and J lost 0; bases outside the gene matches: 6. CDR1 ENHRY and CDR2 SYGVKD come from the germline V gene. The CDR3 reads CAITPGLAASYNEQFF. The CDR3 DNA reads TGTGCCATCACCCCTGGACTAGCGGCCTCCTACAATGAGCAGTTCTTC.

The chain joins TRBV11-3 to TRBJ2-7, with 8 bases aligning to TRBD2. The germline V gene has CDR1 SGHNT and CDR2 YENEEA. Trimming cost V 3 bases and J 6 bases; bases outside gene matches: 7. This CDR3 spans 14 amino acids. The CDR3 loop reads CASSLVSGSSEQYF. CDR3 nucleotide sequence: TGTGCCAGCAGCTTGGTAAGCGGGAGCTCCGAGCAGTACTTC.

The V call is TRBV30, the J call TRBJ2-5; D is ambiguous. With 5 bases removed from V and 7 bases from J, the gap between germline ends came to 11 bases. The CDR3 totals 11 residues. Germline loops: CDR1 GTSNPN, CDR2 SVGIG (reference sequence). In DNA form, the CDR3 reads TGTGCCTGGGCCTCGGAAGGGACCCAGTACTTC. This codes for CAWASEGTQYF.

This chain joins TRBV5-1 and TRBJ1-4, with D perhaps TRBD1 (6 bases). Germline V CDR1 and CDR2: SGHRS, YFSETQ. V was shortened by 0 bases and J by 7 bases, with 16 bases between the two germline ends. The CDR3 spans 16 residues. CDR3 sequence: CASSLVAAGVGEKLFF. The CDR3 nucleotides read TGCGCCAGCAGCTTGGTGGCGGCAGGGGTCGGTGAAAAACTGTTTTTT.

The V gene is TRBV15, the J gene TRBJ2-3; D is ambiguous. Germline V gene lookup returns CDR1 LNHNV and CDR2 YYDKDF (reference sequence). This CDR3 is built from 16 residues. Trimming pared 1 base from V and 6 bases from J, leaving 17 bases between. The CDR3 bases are TGTGCCACCAGCAGAGGAAATGCAAATTTGCACGATACGCAGTATTTT. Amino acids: CATSRGNANLHDTQYF. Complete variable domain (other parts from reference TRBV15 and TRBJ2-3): DAMVIQNPRYQVTQFGKPVTLSCSQTLNHNVMYWYQQKSSQAPKLLFHYYDKDFNNEADTPDNFQSRRPNTSFCFLDIRSPGLGDTAMYLCATSRGNANLHDTQYFGPGTRLTVL.

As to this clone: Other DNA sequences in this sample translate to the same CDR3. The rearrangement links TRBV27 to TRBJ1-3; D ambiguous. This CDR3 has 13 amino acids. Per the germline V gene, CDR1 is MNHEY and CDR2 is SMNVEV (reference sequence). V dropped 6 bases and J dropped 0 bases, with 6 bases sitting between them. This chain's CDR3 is CASRTSSGNTIYF. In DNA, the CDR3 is TGTGCCAGCAGAACCTCCTCTGGAAACACCATATATTTT.

The chain's CDR3 is CASSLEGDRLSLAKNIQYF. The CDR3 coding sequence is TGCGCCAGCAGCTTGGAAGGGGACAGGCTGAGCCTAGCCAAAAACATTCAGTACTTC. V gene TRBV5-1 combines with J gene TRBJ2-4; the match to TRBD1 covers 8 bases. CDR1 and CDR2 from the germline V gene are SGHRS and YFSETQ. Losses at the gene ends were 0 bases for V and 0 bases for J; bases not matched to a gene: 11. This CDR3 contains 19 residues.

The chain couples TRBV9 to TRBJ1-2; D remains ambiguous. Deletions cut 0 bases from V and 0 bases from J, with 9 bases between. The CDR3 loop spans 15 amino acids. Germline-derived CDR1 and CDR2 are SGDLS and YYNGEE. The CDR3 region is CASSVDGSSNYGYTF. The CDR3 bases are TGTGCCAGCAGCGTAGATGGGTCCTCTAACTATGGCTACACCTTC.

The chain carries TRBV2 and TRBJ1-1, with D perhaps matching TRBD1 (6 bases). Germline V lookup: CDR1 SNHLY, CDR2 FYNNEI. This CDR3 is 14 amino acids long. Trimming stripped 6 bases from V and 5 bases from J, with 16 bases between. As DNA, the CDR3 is TGTGCCAGCAGGCTACAGGGTATCGAAACTGAAGCTTTCTTT. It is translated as CASRLQGIETEAFF.

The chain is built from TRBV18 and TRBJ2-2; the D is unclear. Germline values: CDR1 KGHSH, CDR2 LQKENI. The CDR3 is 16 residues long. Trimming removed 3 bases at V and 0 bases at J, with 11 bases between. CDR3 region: CASSPYGPTNTGELFF. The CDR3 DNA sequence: TGTGCCAGCTCACCGTACGGACCTACGAACACCGGGGAGCTGTTTTTT.